What follows are 26 T cell receptor beta chains derived from one specimen sequenced in a study of cytomegalovirus exposure and HLA in healthy donors. It was with 60 Vbeta and 13 Jbeta primers that the PCR ran. Assay: immunoSEQ multiplex PCR; the TCRdb copy retains only in-frame clones and omits some. The table includes around 130,000 clones, about four fifths detected once. Sequenced: PBMCs. The receptors shown here come from a man aged 25-45 years in good health and CMV-seronegative.

The chain has TRBV2 and TRBJ2-5, with D hard to call. The CDR3 is made up of 14 amino acids. V was shortened by 4 bases and J by 1 base, with 10 bases between the two germline ends. Germline lookup yields CDR1 SNHLY and CDR2 FYNNEI. The CDR3 loop is CASSVLESQETQYF. In DNA, the CDR3 is TGTGCCAGCAGTGTGTTGGAGTCCCAAGAGACCCAGTACTTC. The whole variable domain, remainder taken from reference TRBV2 and TRBJ2-5, is EPEVTQTPSHQVTQMGQEVILRCVPISNHLYFYWYRQILGQKVEFLVSFYNNEISEKSEIFDDQFSVERPDGSNFTLKIRSTKLEDSAMYFCASSVLESQETQYFGPGTRLLVL.

The rearrangement links TRBV25-1 to TRBJ1-4; D not certain. Trimming cost V 4 bases and J 7 bases, with 16 bases left between them. Germline loops: CDR1 MGHDK, CDR2 SYGVNS. CDR3 length equals 15 residues. CDR3 sequence reads: CASSASGFSSEKLFF. The CDR3 DNA follows: TGTGCCAGCAGTGCCTCGGGATTTTCGAGTGAAAAACTGTTTTTT.

The chain links TRBV15 to TRBJ1-5, with a tentative D call TRBD1 (6 bases). The germline V and J ends were trimmed by 0 bases and 6 bases, with 15 bases remaining between them. This CDR3 contains 16 residues. CDR1 LNHNV and CDR2 YYDKDF come from the germline V gene (reference sequence). The CDR3 bases are TGTGCCACCAGCAGAGATCTAGGACAGCCCGGTCAGCCCCAGCATTTT. Translated: CATSRDLGQPGQPQHF.

This clone appeared a single time. The chain joins TRBV29-1 to TRBJ2-1, with 9 bases lining up with TRBD1. Germline values: CDR1 SQVTM, CDR2 ANQGSEA. The V gene end was trimmed by 7 bases and the J gene end by 4 bases; junction bases not matched to a gene: 8. CDR3 length: 14 amino acids. In nucleotides, the CDR3 is TGCAGCGCTAGGGGACAGGGTACGTACAATGAGCAGTTCTTC. Residues: CSARGQGTYNEQFF.

The chain is built from TRBV28 and TRBJ2-7; 9 bases map to TRBD2. CDR1 is MDHEN and CDR2 is SYDVKM in the germline V gene. The CDR3 extends over 20 amino acids. With V trimmed by 4 bases and J by 0 bases, 19 bases remained unmatched. As DNA, the CDR3 is TGTGCCAGCAGTTCCTGGGCCGGGGCTAGCGGGAAAAGGAGCTCCTACGAGCAGTACTTC. Translation gives CASSSWAGASGKRSSYEQYF.

V usage is TRBV13 and J usage is TRBJ2-1, with 7 bases that match TRBD2. The germline CDR1 and CDR2 sequences are PRHDT and FYEKMQ (reference sequence). This CDR3 is built from 12 residues. V lost 5 bases and J lost 10; bases outside the gene matches: 5. CDR3 DNA: TGTGCCAGCAGCCACCAGCGGGGAGAGCAGTTCTTC. It is translated as CASSHQRGEQFF.

This clone came up a few times. V usage is TRBV7-6 and J usage is TRBJ2-3, with a weak D call TRBD2 (6 bases). Germline V lookup: CDR1 SGHVS, CDR2 FNYEAQ. The V end was cut by 1 base, the J end by 3 bases, with 14 bases between. The CDR3 runs 16 residues. The CDR3 DNA reads as TGTGCCAGCAGCTTAGTTCCCGGGAGTAATACAGATACGCAGTATTTT. It yields the protein CASSLVPGSNTDTQYF.

The chain recombines TRBV11-2 with TRBJ1-3; maybe TRBD1 (6 bases). Trimming took off 1 base at V and 4 bases at J, with 8 bases between the two ends. In germline, CDR1 is SGHAT, CDR2 FQNNGV. This CDR3 spans 14 amino acids. The CDR3 DNA is TGTGCCAGCAGCTTAGGGACAGCCGGAAACACCATATATTTT. Protein sequence: CASSLGTAGNTIYF.

J is TRBJ1-5 and V is TRBV2, with D perhaps matching TRBD1 (5 bases). Germline assignment: CDR1 SNHLY and CDR2 FYNNEI. This CDR3 has 13 amino acids. V was shortened by 5 bases and J by 7 bases, with 12 bases between the two germline ends. CDR3 nucleotides: TGTGCCAGCAGTAGTCAGGGTAAACAGCCCCAGCATTTT. It is translated as CASSSQGKQPQHF.

V is TRBV5-8 and J is TRBJ1-1; TRBD1 aligns across 9 bases. CDR1 SGHTS and CDR2 YDEGEE come from the germline V gene. V shed 0 bases and J 11 bases; nucleotides not matched to a gene: 5. The CDR3 loop spans 13 amino acids. CDR3 DNA sequence: TGTGCCAGCAGCTTGGGGGACAGGGTTTTCGCTTTCTTT. Its protein product is CASSLGDRVFAFF.

The V gene is TRBV4-1, the J gene TRBJ2-7, with 10 bases fitting TRBD2. Germline V lookup: CDR1 MGHRA, CDR2 YSYEKL. The trim removed 1 base at V and 3 bases at J, leaving 3 bases unmatched. The CDR3 runs to 15 residues. The CDR3 here is CASSQGGTSVYEQYF. For the CDR3, the DNA is TGCGCCAGCAGCCAAGGTGGGACTAGCGTCTACGAGCAGTACTTC.

In its sample, this clone was seen a few times. The V gene is TRBV6-1, the J gene TRBJ1-5, with D maybe TRBD1 (5 bases). Deletions cut 7 bases from V and 2 bases from J, with 12 bases between. The CDR3 length is 14 residues. The germline CDR1 and CDR2 sequences are MNHNS and SASEGT. This CDR3 reads CASNLSGGNQPQHF. For the CDR3, the DNA is TGTGCCAGCAACCTCTCGGGGGGCAATCAGCCCCAGCATTTT.

This clone was observed a handful of times. The V gene is TRBV4-3, the J gene TRBJ2-1; weak D call: TRBD2 (6 bases). V lost 3 bases and J lost 6, with 15 bases in between. Germline loops: CDR1 LGHNA, CDR2 YSLEER. CDR3 size: 15 residues. The CDR3 here is CASSQQTSIFNEQFF. The CDR3 bases are TGCGCCAGCAGCCAGCAGACTAGTATCTTCAATGAGCAGTTCTTC.

This clone has just a few counts. The V gene is TRBV11-3, the J gene TRBJ1-2; the match to TRBD1 covers 7 bases. This CDR3 is built from 13 residues. The ends lost 2 bases at V and 4 bases at J; junction bases unmatched: 1. Germline assignment: CDR1 SGHNT and CDR2 YENEEA. CDR3 DNA sequence: TGTGCCAGCAGCTTATCAGGGGGCTATGGCTACACCTTC. Amino acids: CASSLSGGYGYTF.

This clone was picked up a small number of times. This chain uses TRBV7-9 with TRBJ2-6; 7 bases align to TRBD1. Germline V CDR1 and CDR2: SEHNR, FQNEAQ (reference sequence). The CDR3 runs 15 residues. The trim removed 5 bases at V and 1 base at J, leaving 2 bases unmatched. CDR3 nucleotides: TGTGCCAGCAGCCCACAGGGGTCTGGGGCCAACGTCCTGACTTTC. It translates to CASSPQGSGANVLTF.

The chain employs TRBV7-9 and TRBJ1-4; no firm D call. CDR1 and CDR2 from the germline V gene are SEHNR and FQNEAQ (reference sequence). This CDR3 spans 17 amino acids. The ends were cut back, 0 bases at V and 6 bases at J, with 17 bases in the middle. The CDR3 loop is CASSLAFRSPLHEKLFF. The CDR3 nucleotides read TGTGCCAGCAGCTTAGCGTTCCGGTCCCCTCTCCATGAAAAACTGTTTTTT.

The chain links TRBV27 to TRBJ2-5, with 8 nucleotides matching TRBD2. Germline V gene data show CDR1 as MNHEY and CDR2 as SMNVEV (reference sequence). The CDR3 is 13 residues long. J gave up 5 bases and V 2 bases, and 1 base lay outside the gene matches. CDR3 region: CASSLPGGETQYF. The CDR3 nucleotides read TGTGCCAGCAGTTTACCGGGGGGGGAGACCCAGTACTTC.

The chain is built from TRBV18 and TRBJ2-5; D perhaps matches TRBD1 (8 bases). Germline-derived CDR1 and CDR2 are KGHSH and LQKENI. The length of the CDR3 is 14 residues. The V gene lost 5 bases and the J gene lost 3 bases, with 13 bases spanning the gap. This CDR3 reads CASSRTGREETQYF. For the CDR3, the DNA is TGTGCCAGCTCAAGGACAGGGAGGGAAGAGACCCAGTACTTC.

The table lists this clone with a few counts. The chain carries TRBV7-9 and TRBJ1-1; no clear D. Per germline, CDR1 SEHNR and CDR2 FQNEAQ (reference sequence). Trimming took 1 base from V and 6 from J, leaving 15 bases between them. This CDR3 spans 15 amino acids. The CDR3 region has the DNA TGTGCCAGCAGCTTAGGTGGCGGATTTGGCGCTGAAGCTTTCTTT. Its translation is CASSLGGGFGAEAFF.

The chain couples TRBV7-6 to TRBJ2-5; 9 bases match TRBD2. V dropped 1 base and J dropped 5; count of bases not matched to a gene: 5. The germline V gene has CDR1 SGHVS and CDR2 FNYEAQ. The length of the CDR3 is 15 residues. CDR3 protein: CASSLGASGTETQYF. The CDR3 DNA follows: TGTGCCAGCAGCTTAGGGGCTAGCGGGACGGAGACCCAGTACTTC.

This clone was picked up one time. The CDR3 protein is CASTQGRNTEAFF. For the CDR3, the DNA is TGTGCCAGCACCCAGGGAAGGAACACTGAAGCTTTCTTT. The chain uses TRBV5-4 and TRBJ1-1; maybe TRBD1 (5 bases). Germline V gene sequence: CDR1 SGHNT, CDR2 YYREEE (reference sequence). Trimming stripped 6 bases from V and 1 base from J, with 10 bases between. The CDR3 totals 13 residues. The variable domain in full, with the rest retrieved from reference TRBV5-4 and TRBJ1-1, is ETGVTQSPTHLIKTRGQQVTLRCSSQSGHNTVSWYQQALGQGPQFIFQYYREEENGRGNFPPRFSGLQFPNYSSELNVNALELDDSALYLCASTQGRNTEAFFGQGTRLTVV.

The rearrangement uses TRBV5-4 and TRBJ1-6; 7 positions match TRBD1. This CDR3 is built from 15 residues. V lost 6 bases to trimming and J lost 8 bases; unmatched junction nucleotides: 11. The germline CDR1 and CDR2 sequences are SGHNT and YYREEE (reference sequence). In nucleotides, the CDR3 is TGTGCCAGCACCGAACTCGACAGGGTGGATTCACCCCTCCACTTT. Protein: CASTELDRVDSPLHF.

The rearrangement joins TRBV20-1 to TRBJ2-1; D gene uncertain. Germline CDR1 reads DFQATT; CDR2 reads SNEGSKA (reference sequence). Trimming cost V 6 bases and J 9 bases, with 12 bases left between them. This CDR3 is built from 11 residues. For the CDR3, the DNA is TGCAGTGCCACTATCGGTGGTGAGCAGTTCTTC. Translation: CSATIGGEQFF.

The chain has TRBV6-6 and TRBJ2-1; TRBD2 might be the D (6 bases). Looked up from germline, CDR1 is MNHNY and CDR2 is SVGAGI (reference sequence). The CDR3 covers 14 residues. The V end lost 6 bases, the J end lost 4 bases, and 13 bases lay between the germline ends. CDR3 nucleotides: TGTGCCAGCAGATCTTCCGGGACTTACAATGAGCAGTTCTTC. Its translation is CASRSSGTYNEQFF.

This clone has just one count. J is TRBJ2-1 and V is TRBV5-4; 9 nucleotides line up with TRBD2. J lost 6 bases, V lost 2 bases, and 6 bases had no gene match. From germline, CDR1 is SGHNT and CDR2 YYREEE (reference sequence). CDR3 length equals 15 residues. The CDR3 loop is CASSLVAGDSNEQFF. For the CDR3, the DNA is TGTGCCAGCAGCTTAGTAGCGGGGGATTCCAATGAGCAGTTCTTC.

The chain combines TRBV5-1 with TRBJ1-2; D possibly corresponds to TRBD1 (6 bases). This CDR3 has 13 amino acids. Germline assignment: CDR1 SGHRS and CDR2 YFSETQ. V lost 4 bases to trimming and J lost 4 bases, with 11 bases between them. CDR3 loop: CASSRQDSYGYTF. The CDR3 bases are TGCGCCAGCAGCAGACAGGACAGCTATGGCTACACCTTC.